These T cell receptor beta chains were read from a single sample in a study of blood T cell repertoires in COVID-19. The table came from immunoSEQ multiplex PCR; TCRdb's copy has only in-frame clones and leaves some out. The sample shows 30,000 to 35,000 clones, under 90% of them seen only once. Sequencing was performed on peripheral blood. The origin of the receptors is a man aged 50 or older with acute or convalescent COVID-19. Each CDR3 is given with its conserved first and last residue. A D gene is named only where the DNA matches it firmly. Rows give clone size only sometimes, using once, few, many, or a class for an expanded clone.

-,TRBJ1-1,14,once,TRBV6-1,CASINRVSNTEAFF,TGTGCCAGCATTAACAGGGTTTCGAACACTGAAGCTTTCTTT
TRBD1,TRBJ2-5,14,-,TRBV10-1,CASSDNRGYETQYF,TGCGCCAGCAGTGATAACAGGGGGTATGAGACCCAGTACTTC
TRBD2,TRBJ2-3,16,-,TRBV4-1,CASRHYRGGPADTQYF,TGCGCCAGCAGGCATTACCGGGGGGGTCCGGCAGATACGCAGTATTTT
TRBD1,TRBJ2-2,17,-,TRBV28,CASSRNTPRQGSGELFF,TGTGCCAGCAGCCGTAACACTCCCAGACAGGGGTCCGGGGAGCTGTTTTTT
-,TRBJ1-5,13,-,TRBV10-2,CASSDRENQPQHF,TGCGCCAGCAGTGACAGGGAAAATCAGCCCCAGCATTTT
-,TRBJ1-2,14,-,TRBV28,CASSSAVTADGYTF,TGTGCCAGCAGTTCCGCGGTCACGGCGGATGGCTACACCTTC
-,TRBJ1-3,15,-,TRBV7-6,CASSPLAGGKNTIYF,TGTGCCAGCAGCCCTTTAGCGGGGGGCAAAAACACCATATATTTT
-,TRBJ1-1,17,-,TRBV28,CASSLQMADTAGTEAFF,TGTGCCAGCAGTTTACAGATGGCGGACACCGCGGGGACTGAAGCTTTCTTT
-,TRBJ2-7,14,-,TRBV2,CASGGGQSFYEQYF,TGTGCCAGCGGGGGGGGACAATCCTTCTACGAGCAGTACTTC
TRBD1,TRBJ1-2,14,few,TRBV6-5,CASSQTGISYGYTF,TGTGCCAGCAGTCAGACAGGGATTAGCTATGGCTACACCTTC